This TCR beta chain was documented in a study of blood T cell repertoires in COVID-19. The data were produced by immunoSEQ multiplex PCR, yet TCRdb's version contains in-frame clones alone and is incomplete. Among 100,000 or so clones listed, 70% to 90% were seen once. This CDR3 contains 14 residues. Germline V lookup: CDR1 MRHNA, CDR2 SNTAGT. With V trimmed by 6 bases and J by 6 bases, 5 bases remained unmatched. Sequences were obtained from PBMCs or T cells enriched from blood (not recorded which). The receptor was isolated from a woman in her 50s who had recovered from COVID-19. The J gene is TRBJ2-3, the V gene TRBV6-4, with 11 bases fitting TRBD2. The CDR3: CASSKTSGADTQYF. The CDR3 nucleotides are TGTGCCAGCAGCAAGACTAGCGGGGCCGATACGCAGTATTTT.